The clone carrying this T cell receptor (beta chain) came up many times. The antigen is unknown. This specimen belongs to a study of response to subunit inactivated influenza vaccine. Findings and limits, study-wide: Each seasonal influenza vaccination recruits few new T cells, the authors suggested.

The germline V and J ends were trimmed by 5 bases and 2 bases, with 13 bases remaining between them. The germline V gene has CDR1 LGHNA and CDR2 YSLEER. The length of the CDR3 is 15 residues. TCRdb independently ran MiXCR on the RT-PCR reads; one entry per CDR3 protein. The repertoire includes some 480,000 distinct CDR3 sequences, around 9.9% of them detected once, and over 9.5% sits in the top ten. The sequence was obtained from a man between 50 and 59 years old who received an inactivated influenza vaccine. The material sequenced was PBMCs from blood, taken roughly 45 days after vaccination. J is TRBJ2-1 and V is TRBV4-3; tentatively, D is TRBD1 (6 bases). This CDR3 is CASSSRDTPYNEQFF. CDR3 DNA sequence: TGCGCCAGCAGCTCCCGGGACACTCCCTACAATGAGCAGTTCTTC.